This T cell receptor beta chain stems from a study of OX40 agonist ivuxolimab in advanced cancers. Study-wide context: People who had prior anti-PD-1, anti-PD-L1 or anti-CTLA-4 therapy could take part, and around 43% had some. Three patients, one with hepatocellular carcinoma and two with cutaneous melanoma, achieved partial responses.

Using immunoSEQ multiplex PCR, the repertoire was profiled, and TCRdb retains in-frame clones only, with some absent. The table shows about 58,000 clones, with around 75% occurring only once. The CDR3 has 13 residues. Germline lookup yields CDR1 MNHEY and CDR2 SMNVEV (reference sequence). Trimming shortened V by 4 bases and J by 6 bases, and 7 bases separated the two germline ends. Baseline, cycle 4 day 1, and cycle 7 day 1 were the blood sampling points. This clone was recorded only once. The chain carries TRBV27 and TRBJ1-6; D not certain. This clonotype was obtained from an adult with an advanced solid tumor such as melanoma, head and neck, liver or kidney cancer. The sequencing used CD4+ or CD8+ T cells sorted from blood, collected in a trial of the OX40 agonist ivuxolimab. CDR3 region: CASSSNFNSPLHF. The DNA of the CDR3 is TGTGCCAGCAGTTCCAACTTTAATTCACCCCTCCACTTT.